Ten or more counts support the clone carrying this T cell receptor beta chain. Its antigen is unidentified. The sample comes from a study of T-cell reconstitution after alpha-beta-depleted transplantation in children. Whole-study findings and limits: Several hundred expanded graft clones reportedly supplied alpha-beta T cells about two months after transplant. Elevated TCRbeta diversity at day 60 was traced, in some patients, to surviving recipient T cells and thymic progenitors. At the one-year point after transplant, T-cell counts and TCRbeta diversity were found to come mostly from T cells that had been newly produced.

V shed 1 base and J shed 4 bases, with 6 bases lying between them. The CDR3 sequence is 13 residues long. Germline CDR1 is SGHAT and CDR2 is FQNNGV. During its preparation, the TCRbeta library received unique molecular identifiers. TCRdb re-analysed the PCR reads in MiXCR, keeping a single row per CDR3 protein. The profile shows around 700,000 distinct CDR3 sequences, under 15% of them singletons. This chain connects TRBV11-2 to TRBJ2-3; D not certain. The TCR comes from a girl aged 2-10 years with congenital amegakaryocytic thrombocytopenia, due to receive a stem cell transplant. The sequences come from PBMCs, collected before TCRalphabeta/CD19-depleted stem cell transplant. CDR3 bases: TGTGCCAGCAGCTTAGGGGTGGCAGATACGCAGTATTTT. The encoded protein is CASSLGVADTQYF.